Below, 12 T cell receptor beta chains from the same sample are listed, as sequenced in a study of response to subunit inactivated influenza vaccine. Each CDR3 protein is one row after TCRdb ran MiXCR on the RT-PCR reads. The sample records around 570,000 distinct CDR3 sequences, roughly 12% being singletons. This sample was also put to use in a study of T cells expressing NK-cell markers. That study adds: The TCR beta cDNA came from 5'RACE template switching with UMIs.

The specimen comprised PBMCs from blood, sampled on the day of vaccination. The receptors were sampled from a man aged 50-60 years who received an inactivated influenza vaccine.

This clonotype was counted between two and nine times. The chain links TRBV10-3 to TRBJ1-2; the match to TRBD1 covers 7 bases. Germline V gene sequence: CDR1 ENHRY, CDR2 SYGVKD. V gave up 6 bases and J gave up 8 bases; unmatched junction bases: 9. This CDR3 contains 13 residues. The CDR3 DNA reads as TGTGCCATCAGCGAGGACAGGTCTGGAGGCTACACCTTC. Amino acids: CAISEDRSGGYTF.

This clonotype was seen only a few times. The chain couples TRBV7-2 to TRBJ2-5, with D possibly TRBD1 on 6 matching bases. The CDR3 extends over 12 amino acids. Trimming took 7 bases from V and 5 from J, leaving 11 bases between them. In germline, CDR1 is SGHTA, CDR2 FQGNSA. This CDR3 is CASTRGSETQYF. CDR3 DNA: TGTGCCAGCACCAGGGGATCGGAGACCCAGTACTTC.

The CDR3 coding sequence is TGCGCCAGCAGCGCGGGGACTTCTCAAGAGACCCAGTACTTC. Its translation: CASSAGTSQETQYF. V is TRBV5-1 and J is TRBJ2-5; D might be TRBD2 (6 bases). Trimming pared 4 bases from V and 2 bases from J, leaving 12 bases between. The CDR3 consists of 14 residues. In germline, CDR1 is SGHRS, CDR2 YFSETQ.

The J gene is TRBJ2-7, the V gene TRBV30; a weak D match, TRBD2 (6 bases). This CDR3 contains 12 residues. The V end lost 7 bases, the J end lost 3 bases, and 13 bases lay between the germline ends. Germline V CDR1 and CDR2: GTSNPN, SVGIG (reference sequence). CDR3 DNA: TGTGCCTACGGGACTCGGTACTACGAGCAGTACTTC. Translation: CAYGTRYYEQYF. Looking up the rest from reference TRBV30 and TRBJ2-7 gives the full variable domain: SQTIHQWPATLVQPVGSPLSLECTVEGTSNPNLYWYRQAAGRGLQLLFYSVGIGQISSEVPQNLSASRPQDRQFILSSKKLLLSDSGFYLCAYGTRYYEQYFGPGTRLTVT.

This rearrangement joins TRBV2 to TRBJ1-1, with D unclear. V lost 4 bases to trimming and J lost 4 bases, with 13 bases between them. CDR1 and CDR2 from the germline V gene are SNHLY and FYNNEI. This CDR3 is 14 amino acids long. The CDR3 region is CASSVSGVSTEAFF. CDR3 DNA: TGTGCCAGCAGTGTGAGTGGAGTGAGCACTGAAGCTTTCTTT.

Ten or more counts support this clonotype. The CDR3 bases are TGTGCCACCAGTGACTACAATGAGCAGTTCTTC. Translated: CATSDYNEQFF. J is TRBJ2-1 and V is TRBV24-1; D unresolved. V was trimmed by 4 bases and J by 3 bases, leaving 0 bases between them. The CDR3 is 11 amino acids. Germline V CDR1 and CDR2: KGHDR, SFDVKD.

This CDR3 reads CASERAGPRDTQYF. The CDR3 region has the DNA TGTGCCAGCGAGAGGGCAGGCCCTAGGGATACGCAGTATTTT. V gene TRBV5-5 combines with J gene TRBJ2-3; D might be TRBD2 (5 bases). Trimming removed 7 bases at V and 6 bases at J, with 18 bases between. The CDR3 has 14 amino acids. Germline V gene data show CDR1 as SGHKS and CDR2 as YYEKEE (reference sequence).

This clonotype was recorded a few times. CDR3 residues: CASSPIPDTQYF. DNA for the CDR3: TGTGCCAGCAGCCCCATCCCAGATACGCAGTATTTT. V usage is TRBV7-9 and J usage is TRBJ2-3; D gene uncertain. Germline V gene sequence: CDR1 SEHNR, CDR2 FQNEAQ (reference sequence). This CDR3 region has 12 residues. V lost 5 bases to trimming and J lost 4 bases, with 7 bases between them.

With regard to this clonotype: One end of the junction does not line up with germline, which may come from a read error. The gene calls are TRBV5-5 and TRBJ2-2; D uncertain. The germline gives CDR1 SGHKS, CDR2 YYEKEE (reference sequence). This CDR3 spans 14 amino acids. CDR3 loop: CAGSFVSNTGELFF. The CDR3 coding sequence is TGTGCCGGCAGCTTTGTCTCGAACACCGGGGAGCTGTTTTTT.

This chain links TRBV28 with TRBJ2-1, with a possible D match to TRBD1 (5 bases). The CDR3 runs 13 residues. V was pared by 5 bases and J by 5 bases, with 10 bases between. Per the germline V gene, CDR1 is MDHEN and CDR2 is SYDVKM. In DNA form, the CDR3 reads TGTGCCAGCAGTCTAGGACACAACAATGAGCAGTTCTTC. Protein sequence: CASSLGHNNEQFF.

At least ten counts were recorded for this clonotype. The rearrangement joins TRBV18 to TRBJ1-5; 7 bases match TRBD1. The ends lost 6 bases at V and 6 bases at J; junction bases unmatched: 8. Per germline, CDR1 KGHSH and CDR2 LQKENI. The CDR3 length is 14 residues. The CDR3 nucleotides read TGTGCCAGCTCCACGCGACAGGGAAGTCAGCCCCAGCATTTT. It codes for CASSTRQGSQPQHF.

In this sample, this clonotype turned up many times. The chain is built from TRBV29-1 and TRBJ1-1, with 9 nucleotides matching TRBD1. Looked up from germline, CDR1 is SQVTM and CDR2 is ANQGSEA. The V gene end was trimmed by 6 bases and the J gene end by 12 bases; junction bases not matched to a gene: 8. The CDR3 is 11 residues long. The CDR3 sequence: CSVDRGGGTFF. CDR3 nucleotides: TGCAGCGTAGACAGGGGGGGTGGAACTTTCTTT.